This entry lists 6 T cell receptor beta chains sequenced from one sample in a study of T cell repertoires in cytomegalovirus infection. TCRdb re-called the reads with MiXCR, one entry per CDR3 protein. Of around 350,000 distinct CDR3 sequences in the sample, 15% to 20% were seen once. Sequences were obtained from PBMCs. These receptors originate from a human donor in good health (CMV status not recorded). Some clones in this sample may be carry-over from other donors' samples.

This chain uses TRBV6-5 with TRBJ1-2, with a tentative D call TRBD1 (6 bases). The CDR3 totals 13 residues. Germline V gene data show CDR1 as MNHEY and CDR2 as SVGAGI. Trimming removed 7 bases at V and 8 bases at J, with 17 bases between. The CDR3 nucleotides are TGTGCCAGCACCGGAACAGGGCGAGGAGGCTACACCTTC. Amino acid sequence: CASTGTGRGGYTF.

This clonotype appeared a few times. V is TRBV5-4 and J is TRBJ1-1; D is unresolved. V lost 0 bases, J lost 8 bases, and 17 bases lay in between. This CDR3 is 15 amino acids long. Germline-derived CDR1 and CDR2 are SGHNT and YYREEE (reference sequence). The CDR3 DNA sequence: TGTGCCAGCAGCTTGGATGTTGCGGGGTGGGCAGAAGCTTTCTTT. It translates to CASSLDVAGWAEAFF. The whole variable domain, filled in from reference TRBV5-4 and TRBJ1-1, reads ETGVTQSPTHLIKTRGQQVTLRCSSQSGHNTVSWYQQALGQGPQFIFQYYREEENGRGNFPPRFSGLQFPNYSSELNVNALELDDSALYLCASSLDVAGWAEAFFGQGTRLTVV.

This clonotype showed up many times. The CDR3 DNA reads TGTGCCAGCAGCCGTTACAGGGCCACTGGGGCCAACGTCCTGACTTTC. Translated: CASSRYRATGANVLTF. The chain carries TRBV5-8 and TRBJ2-6; D is possibly TRBD1 (6 bases). V was trimmed by 4 bases and J by 2 bases, leaving 13 bases between them. Germline V gene lookup returns CDR1 SGHTS and CDR2 YDEGEE. The CDR3 is 16 residues long.

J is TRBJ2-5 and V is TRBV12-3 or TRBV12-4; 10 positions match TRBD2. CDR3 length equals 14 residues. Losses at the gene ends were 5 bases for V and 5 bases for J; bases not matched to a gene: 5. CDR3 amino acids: CASSSGRAGETQYF. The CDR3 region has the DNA TGTGCCAGCAGTAGCGGGAGGGCTGGGGAGACCCAGTACTTC.

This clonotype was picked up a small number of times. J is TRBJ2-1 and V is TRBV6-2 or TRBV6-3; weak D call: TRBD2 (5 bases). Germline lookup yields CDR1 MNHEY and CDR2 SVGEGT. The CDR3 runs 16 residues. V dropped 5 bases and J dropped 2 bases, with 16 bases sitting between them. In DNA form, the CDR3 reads TGTGCCAGCAGTAAGGGCGGCGGGCGCGCCTACAATGAGCAGTTCTTC. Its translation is CASSKGGGRAYNEQFF.

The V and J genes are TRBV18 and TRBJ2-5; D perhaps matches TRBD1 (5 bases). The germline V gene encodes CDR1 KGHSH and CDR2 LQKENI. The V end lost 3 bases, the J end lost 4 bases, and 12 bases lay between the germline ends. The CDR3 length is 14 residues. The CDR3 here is CASSPVKGVETQYF. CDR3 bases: TGTGCCAGCTCACCTGTGAAAGGGGTAGAGACCCAGTACTTC.